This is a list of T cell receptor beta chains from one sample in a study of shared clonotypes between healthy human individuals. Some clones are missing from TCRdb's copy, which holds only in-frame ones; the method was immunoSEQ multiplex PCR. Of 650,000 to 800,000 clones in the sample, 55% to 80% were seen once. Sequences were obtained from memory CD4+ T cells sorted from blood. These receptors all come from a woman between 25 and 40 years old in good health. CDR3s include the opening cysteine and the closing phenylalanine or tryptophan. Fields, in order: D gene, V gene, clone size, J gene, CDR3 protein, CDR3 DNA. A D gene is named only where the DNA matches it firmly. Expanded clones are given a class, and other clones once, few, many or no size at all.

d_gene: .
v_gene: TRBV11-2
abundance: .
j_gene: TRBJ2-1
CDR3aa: CASSSGSSYNEQFF
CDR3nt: TGTGCCAGCAGTAGCGGTAGCTCCTACAATGAGCAGTTCTTC

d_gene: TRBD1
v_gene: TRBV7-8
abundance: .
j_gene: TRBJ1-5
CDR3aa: CASSSRTGHYSNQPQHF
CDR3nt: TGTGCCAGCAGCTCGAGGACAGGCCACTATAGCAATCAGCCCCAGCATTTT

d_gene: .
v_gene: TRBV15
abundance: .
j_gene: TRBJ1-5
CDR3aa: CATSSGLGNQPQHF
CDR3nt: TGTGCCACCAGCAGTGGCCTTGGCAATCAGCCCCAGCATTTT

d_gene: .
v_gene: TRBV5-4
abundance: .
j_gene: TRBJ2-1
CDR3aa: CASGETDEQFF
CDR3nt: TGTGCCAGCGGAGAGACCGATGAGCAGTTCTTC

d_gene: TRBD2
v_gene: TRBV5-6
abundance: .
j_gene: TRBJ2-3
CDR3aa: CASSLRLAGGSADTQYF
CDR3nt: TGTGCCAGCAGCTTAAGACTAGCGGGAGGATCGGCAGATACGCAGTATTTT

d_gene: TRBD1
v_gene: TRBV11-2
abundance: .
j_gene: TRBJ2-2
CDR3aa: CASSNRGRSGELFF
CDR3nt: TGTGCCAGCAGCAATAGGGGGCGAAGCGGGGAGCTGTTTTTT

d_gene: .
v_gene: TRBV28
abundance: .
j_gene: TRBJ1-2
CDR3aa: CASSLSGGYGYTF
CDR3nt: TGTGCCAGCAGTTTATCCGGGGGCTATGGCTACACCTTC

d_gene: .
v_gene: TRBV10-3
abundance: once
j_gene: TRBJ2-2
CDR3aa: CAINRNTGELFF
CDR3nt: TGTGCCATCAATAGGAATACCGGGGAGCTGTTTTTT

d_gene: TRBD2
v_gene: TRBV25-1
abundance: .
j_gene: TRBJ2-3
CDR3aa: CASSEPVRLLAGADTQYF
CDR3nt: TGTGCCAGCAGTGAGCCCGTGCGTCTCCTAGCGGGAGCAGATACGCAGTATTTT

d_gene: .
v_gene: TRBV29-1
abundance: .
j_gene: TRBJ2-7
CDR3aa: CSVVFWQNYEQYF
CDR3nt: TGCAGCGTTGTATTCTGGCAAAACTACGAGCAGTACTTC

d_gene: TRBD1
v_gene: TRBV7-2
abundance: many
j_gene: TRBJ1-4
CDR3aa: CASSRGQGNEKLFF
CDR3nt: TGTGCCAGCAGCCGAGGACAGGGTAATGAAAAACTGTTTTTT

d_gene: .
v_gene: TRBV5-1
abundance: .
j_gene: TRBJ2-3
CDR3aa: CASSLVVTKTVDTQYF
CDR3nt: TGCGCCAGCAGCTTGGTTGTGACCAAGACGGTAGATACGCAGTATTTT

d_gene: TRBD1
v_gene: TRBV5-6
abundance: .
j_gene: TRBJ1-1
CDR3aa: CASSLRGTGRAFF
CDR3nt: TGTGCCAGCAGCTTAAGGGGGACAGGGAGAGCTTTCTTT

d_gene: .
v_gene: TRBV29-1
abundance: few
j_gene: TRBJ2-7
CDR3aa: CSVARDSYEQYF
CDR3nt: TGCAGTGTGGCCCGGGACTCCTACGAGCAGTACTTC

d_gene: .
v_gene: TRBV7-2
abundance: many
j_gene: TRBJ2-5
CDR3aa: CASSSQETQYF
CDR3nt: TGTGCCAGCAGCTCACAAGAGACCCAGTACTTC

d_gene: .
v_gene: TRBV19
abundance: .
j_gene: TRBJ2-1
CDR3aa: CASRKGQYNEQFF
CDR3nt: TGTGCCAGTAGGAAAGGACAGTACAATGAGCAGTTCTTC

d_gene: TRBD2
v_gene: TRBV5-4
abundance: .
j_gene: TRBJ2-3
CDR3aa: CASSLTGLRPLAGRTDTQYF
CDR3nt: TGTGCCAGCAGCTTGACGGGGCTGAGGCCTCTAGCGGGGCGCACAGATACGCAGTATTTT

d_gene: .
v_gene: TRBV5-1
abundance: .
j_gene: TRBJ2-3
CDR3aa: CASSFDTDTQYF
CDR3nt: TGCGCCAGCAGCTTCGACACAGATACGCAGTATTTT

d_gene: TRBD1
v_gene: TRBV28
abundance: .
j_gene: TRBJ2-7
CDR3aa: CASTPGTGVTYEQYF
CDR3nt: TGTGCCAGCACCCCCGGGACAGGGGTTACCTACGAGCAGTACTTC

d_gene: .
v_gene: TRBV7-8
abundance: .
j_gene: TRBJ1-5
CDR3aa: CASSLGRINQPQHF
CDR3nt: TGTGCCAGCAGCTTAGGGCGGATCAATCAGCCCCAGCATTTT

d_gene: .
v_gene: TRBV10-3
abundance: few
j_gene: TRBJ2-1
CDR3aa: CATRAEGNEQFF
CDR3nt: TGTGCCACTAGAGCGGAGGGGAATGAGCAGTTCTTC

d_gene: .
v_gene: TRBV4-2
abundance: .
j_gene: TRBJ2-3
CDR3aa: CASSQVLARSSTDTQYF
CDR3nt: TGTGCCAGCAGCCAAGTTCTAGCCCGTTCTAGCACAGATACGCAGTATTTT

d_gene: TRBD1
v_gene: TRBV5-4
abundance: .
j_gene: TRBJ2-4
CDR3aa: CASSRAGGPKNIQYF
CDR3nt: TGTGCCAGCAGCCGGGCAGGGGGCCCCAAAAACATTCAGTACTTC

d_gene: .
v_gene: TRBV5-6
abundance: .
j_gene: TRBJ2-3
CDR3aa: CASSLIWGEGDTQYF
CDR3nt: TGTGCCAGCAGCTTGATCTGGGGCGAGGGAGATACGCAGTATTTT

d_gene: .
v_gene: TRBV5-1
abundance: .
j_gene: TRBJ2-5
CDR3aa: CASSLDQETQYF
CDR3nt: TGCGCCAGCAGCTTGGACCAAGAGACCCAGTACTTC

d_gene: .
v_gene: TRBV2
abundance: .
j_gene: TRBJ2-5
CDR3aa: CASSAQRIQETQYF
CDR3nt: TGTGCCAGCAGCGCTCAGCGGATTCAAGAGACCCAGTACTTC

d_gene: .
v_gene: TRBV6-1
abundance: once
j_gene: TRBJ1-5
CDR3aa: CASSGLQYNQPQHF
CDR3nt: TGTGCCAGCAGTGGTTTACAGTACAATCAGCCCCAGCATTTT

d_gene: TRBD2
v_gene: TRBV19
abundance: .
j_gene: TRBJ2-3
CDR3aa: CASRLAGVITDTQYF
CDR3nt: TGTGCCAGTAGACTAGCGGGAGTGATCACAGATACGCAGTATTTT

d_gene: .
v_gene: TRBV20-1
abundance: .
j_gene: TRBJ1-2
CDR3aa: CSARRDYGYTF
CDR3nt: TGCAGTGCTAGGCGGGACTATGGCTACACCTTC

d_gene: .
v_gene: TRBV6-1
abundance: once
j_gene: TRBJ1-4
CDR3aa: CAYRVNEKLFF
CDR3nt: TGTGCCTATAGAGTTAATGAAAAACTGTTTTTT

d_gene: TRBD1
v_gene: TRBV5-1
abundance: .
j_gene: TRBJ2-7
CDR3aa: CASRLGQGPYEQYF
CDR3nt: TGCGCCAGCAGGTTGGGACAGGGCCCCTACGAGCAGTACTTC

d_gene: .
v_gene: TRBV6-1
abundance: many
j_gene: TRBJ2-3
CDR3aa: CASSYRAGTDTQYF
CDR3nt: TGTGCCAGCAGCTACAGGGCCGGCACAGATACGCAGTATTTT

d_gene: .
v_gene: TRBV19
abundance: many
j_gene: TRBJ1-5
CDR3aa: CASSIAGGGRSPQHF
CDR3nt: TGTGCCAGTAGTATAGCGGGCGGGGGACGTTCGCCCCAGCATTTT

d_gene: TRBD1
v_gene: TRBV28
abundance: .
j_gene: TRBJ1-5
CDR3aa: CASNPAGTGNQPQHF
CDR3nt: TGTGCCAGCAATCCTGCTGGGACAGGGAATCAGCCCCAGCATTTT

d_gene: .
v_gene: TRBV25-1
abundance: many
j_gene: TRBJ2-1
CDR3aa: CASSGKGNAEQFF
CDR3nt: TGTGCCAGCAGTGGAAAGGGGAACGCTGAGCAGTTCTTC

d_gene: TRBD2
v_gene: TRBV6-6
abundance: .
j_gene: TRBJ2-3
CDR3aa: CASSYRREVRTDTQYF
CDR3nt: TGTGCCAGCAGTTACAGGCGGGAGGTCCGCACAGATACGCAGTATTTT

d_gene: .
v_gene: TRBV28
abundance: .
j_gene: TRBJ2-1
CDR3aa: CASSLSGARYNEQFF
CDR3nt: TGTGCCAGCAGTCTGTCTGGCGCGCGCTACAATGAGCAGTTCTTC

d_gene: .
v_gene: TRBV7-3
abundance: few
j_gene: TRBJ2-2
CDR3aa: CASSFLGPNTGELFF
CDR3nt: TGTGCCAGCAGCTTTCTGGGGCCGAACACCGGGGAGCTGTTTTTT

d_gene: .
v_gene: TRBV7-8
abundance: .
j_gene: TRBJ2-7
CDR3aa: CASSLGDTVYEQYF
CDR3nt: TGTGCCAGCAGCTTAGGGGACACGGTCTACGAGCAGTACTTC

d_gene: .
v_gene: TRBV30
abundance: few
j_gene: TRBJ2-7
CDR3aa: CAWSGSTEQYF
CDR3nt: TGTGCCTGGTCAGGGAGCACCGAGCAGTACTTC

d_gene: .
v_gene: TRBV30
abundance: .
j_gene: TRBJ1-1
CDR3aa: CAWNSPPQGPHTEAFF
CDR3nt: TGTGCCTGGAATTCCCCCCCCCAGGGCCCCCACACTGAAGCTTTCTTT

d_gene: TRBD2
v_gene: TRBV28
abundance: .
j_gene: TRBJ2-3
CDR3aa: CASSHTSGRAFFSTDTQYF
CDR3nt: TGTGCCAGCAGCCATACTAGCGGGAGGGCCTTCTTTAGCACAGATACGCAGTATTTT

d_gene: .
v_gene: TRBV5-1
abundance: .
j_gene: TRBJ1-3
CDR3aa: CASSLDSGNTIYF
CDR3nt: TGCGCCAGCAGCTTAGACAGCGGAAACACCATATATTTT

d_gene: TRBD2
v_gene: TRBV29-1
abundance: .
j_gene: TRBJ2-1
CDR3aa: CSVGTRRKNNEQFF
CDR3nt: TGCAGCGTCGGGACTAGGAGGAAGAACAATGAGCAGTTCTTC

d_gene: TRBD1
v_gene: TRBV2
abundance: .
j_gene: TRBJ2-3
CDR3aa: CASSEDTRGPNTQYF
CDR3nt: TGTGCCAGCAGTGAAGATACCAGGGGGCCGAATACGCAGTATTTT

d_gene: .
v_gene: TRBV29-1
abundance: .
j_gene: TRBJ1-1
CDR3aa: CSVETLGTEAFF
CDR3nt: TGCAGCGTTGAAACCTTGGGCACTGAAGCTTTCTTT

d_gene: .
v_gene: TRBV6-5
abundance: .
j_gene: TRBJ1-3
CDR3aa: CATHTSGNTIYF
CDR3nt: TGTGCCACCCATACCTCTGGAAACACCATATATTTT

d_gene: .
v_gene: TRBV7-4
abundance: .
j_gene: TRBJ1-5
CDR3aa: CASSLNSRAVNQPQHF
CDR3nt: TGTGCCAGCAGCTTAAATTCCCGGGCAGTCAATCAGCCCCAGCATTTT

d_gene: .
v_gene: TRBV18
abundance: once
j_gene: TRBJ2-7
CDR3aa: CASSLGSRDPDLEYF
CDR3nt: TGTGCCAGCTCACTCGGGTCCCGGGACCCCGATCTGGAGTACTTC

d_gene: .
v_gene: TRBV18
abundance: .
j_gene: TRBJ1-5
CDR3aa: CASSVQDQPQHF
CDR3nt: TGTGCCAGCTCAGTTCAGGATCAGCCCCAGCATTTT

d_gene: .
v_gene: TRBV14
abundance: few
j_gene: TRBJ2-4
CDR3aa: CASSQAELDLAKNIQYF
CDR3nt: TGTGCCAGCAGCCAAGCTGAACTAGACCTAGCCAAAAACATTCAGTACTTC

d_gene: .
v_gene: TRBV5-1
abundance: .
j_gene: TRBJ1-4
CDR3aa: CASSLGPTSEAPDW
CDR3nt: TGCGCCAGCAGCTTGGGCCCCACGTCGGAGGCCCCCGACTGG

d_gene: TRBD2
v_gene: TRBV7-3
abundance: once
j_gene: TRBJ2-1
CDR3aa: CASSLVLAGHNEQFF
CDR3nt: TGTGCCAGCAGCTTAGTCCTAGCGGGGCACAATGAGCAGTTCTTC

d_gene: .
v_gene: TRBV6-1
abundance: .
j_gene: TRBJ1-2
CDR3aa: CASSGRRDSPYGYTF
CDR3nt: TGTGCCAGCAGTGGTCGTCGGGATTCCCCCTACGGCTACACCTTC

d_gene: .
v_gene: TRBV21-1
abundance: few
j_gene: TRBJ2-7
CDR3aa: CASSSPVGTYEQYF
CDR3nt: TGTGCCAGCAGCAGCCCGGTGGGCACCTACGAGCAGTACTTC